This TCR beta chain was sequenced for a study of early T cells in non-severe SARS-CoV-2 infection. Study findings and constraints: The VDJdb matching leaned toward anti-spike CD8 responses and overlooked private and CD4 specificities.

TCRdb re-called the 5' RACE reads through MiXCR, storing one row per CDR3 protein. The sample has 70,000 to 90,000 distinct CDR3 sequences; around 15% are singletons. Notes on this clonotype: Its antigen is as yet unknown.

The CDR3 is made up of 16 amino acids. The V end was cut by 1 base, the J end by 4 bases, with 16 bases between. Sequencing was done on a sample of whole blood. The rearrangement joins TRBV12-3 or TRBV12-4 to TRBJ1-2; perhaps TRBD1 as D (6 bases). The source is an adult who was a healthcare worker with PCR-confirmed SARS-CoV-2 infection or an uninfected control (not recorded which). In DNA form, the CDR3 reads TGTGCCAGCAGTTTAGATCCGGGGGCGGCCCTCTATGGCTACACCTTC. It translates to CASSLDPGAALYGYTF.